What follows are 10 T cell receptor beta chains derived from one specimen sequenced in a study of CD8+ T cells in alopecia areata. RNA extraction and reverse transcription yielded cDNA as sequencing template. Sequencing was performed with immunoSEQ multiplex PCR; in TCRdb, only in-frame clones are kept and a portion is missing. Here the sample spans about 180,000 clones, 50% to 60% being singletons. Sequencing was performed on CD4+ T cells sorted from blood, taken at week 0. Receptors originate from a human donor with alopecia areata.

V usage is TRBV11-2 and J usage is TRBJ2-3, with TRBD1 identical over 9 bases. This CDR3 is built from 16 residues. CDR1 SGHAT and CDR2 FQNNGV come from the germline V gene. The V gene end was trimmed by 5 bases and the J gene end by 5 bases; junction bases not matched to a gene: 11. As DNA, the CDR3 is TGTGCCAGCAGCCACCGGGACAGGGCATGGGTAGATACGCAGTATTTT. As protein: CASSHRDRAWVDTQYF.

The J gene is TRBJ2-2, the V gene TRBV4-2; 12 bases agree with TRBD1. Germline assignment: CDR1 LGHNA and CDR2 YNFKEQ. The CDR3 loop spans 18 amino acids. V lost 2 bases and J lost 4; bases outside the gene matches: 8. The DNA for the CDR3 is TGTGCCAGCAGCCAACGATTACCGGGACAGGGGGCCACCGGGGAGCTGTTTTTT. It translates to CASSQRLPGQGATGELFF.

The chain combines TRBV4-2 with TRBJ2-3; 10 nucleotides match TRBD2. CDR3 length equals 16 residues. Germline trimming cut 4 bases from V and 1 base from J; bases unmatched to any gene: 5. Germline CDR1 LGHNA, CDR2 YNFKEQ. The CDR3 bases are TGTGCCAGCAGCCGAGCGGGGGGGCCGGGCACAGATACGCAGTATTTT. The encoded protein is CASSRAGGPGTDTQYF.

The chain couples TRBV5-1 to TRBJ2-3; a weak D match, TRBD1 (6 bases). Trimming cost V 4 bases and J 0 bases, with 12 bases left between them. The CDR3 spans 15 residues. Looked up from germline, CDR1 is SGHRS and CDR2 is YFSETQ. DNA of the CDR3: TGCGCCAGCAGCGTCGTAACAGGGAGCACAGATACGCAGTATTTT. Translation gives CASSVVTGSTDTQYF. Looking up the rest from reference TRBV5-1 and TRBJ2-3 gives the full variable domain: KAGVTQTPRYLIKTRGQQVTLSCSPISGHRSVSWYQQTPGQGLQFLFEYFSETQRNKGNFPGRFSGRQFSNSRSEMNVSTLELGDSALYLCASSVVTGSTDTQYFGPGTRLTVL.

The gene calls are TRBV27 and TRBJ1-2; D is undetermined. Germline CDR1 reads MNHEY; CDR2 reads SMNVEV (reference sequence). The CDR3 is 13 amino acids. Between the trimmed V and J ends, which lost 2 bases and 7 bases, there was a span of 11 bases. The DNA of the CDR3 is TGTGCCAGCAGTTTAGATGCCTGGGGTGGCTACACCTTC. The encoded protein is CASSLDAWGGYTF.

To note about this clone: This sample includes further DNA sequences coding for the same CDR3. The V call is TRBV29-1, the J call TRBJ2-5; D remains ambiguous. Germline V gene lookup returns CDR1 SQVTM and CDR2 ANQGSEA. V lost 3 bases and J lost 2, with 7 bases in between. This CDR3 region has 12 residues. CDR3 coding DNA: TGCAGCGTTGACAGACAACAAGAGACCCAGTACTTC. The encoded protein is CSVDRQQETQYF.

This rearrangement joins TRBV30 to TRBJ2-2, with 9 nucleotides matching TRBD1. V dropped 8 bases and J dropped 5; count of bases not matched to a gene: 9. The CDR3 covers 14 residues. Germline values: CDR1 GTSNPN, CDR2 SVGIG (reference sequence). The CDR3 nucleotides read TGTGCCCGACGGGGACAGGGTGTTACCGGGGAGCTGTTTTTT. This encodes CARRGQGVTGELFF.

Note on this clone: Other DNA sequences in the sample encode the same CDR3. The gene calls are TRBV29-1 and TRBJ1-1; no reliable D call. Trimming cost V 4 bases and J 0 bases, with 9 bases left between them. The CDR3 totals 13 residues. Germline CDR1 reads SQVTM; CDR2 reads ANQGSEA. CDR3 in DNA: TGCAGCGTTGTGGGCCGTATGAACACTGAAGCTTTCTTT. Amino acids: CSVVGRMNTEAFF.

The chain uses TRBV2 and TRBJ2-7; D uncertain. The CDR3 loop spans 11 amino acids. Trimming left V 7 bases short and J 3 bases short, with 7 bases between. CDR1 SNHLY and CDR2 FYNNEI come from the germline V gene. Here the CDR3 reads CASTQFYEQYF. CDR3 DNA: TGTGCCAGCACTCAATTCTACGAGCAGTACTTC. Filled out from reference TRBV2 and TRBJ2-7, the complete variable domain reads EPEVTQTPSHQVTQMGQEVILRCVPISNHLYFYWYRQILGQKVEFLVSFYNNEISEKSEIFDDQFSVERPDGSNFTLKIRSTKLEDSAMYFCASTQFYEQYFGPGTRLTVT.

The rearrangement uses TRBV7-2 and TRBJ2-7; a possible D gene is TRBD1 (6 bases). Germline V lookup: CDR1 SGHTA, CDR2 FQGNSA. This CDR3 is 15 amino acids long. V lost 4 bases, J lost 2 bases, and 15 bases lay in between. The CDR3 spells CASSSAGTTTYEQYF. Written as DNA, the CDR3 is TGTGCCAGCAGCTCAGCCGGGACAACCACCTACGAGCAGTACTTC. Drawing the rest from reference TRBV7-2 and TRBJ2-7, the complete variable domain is GAGVSQSPSNKVTEKGKDVELRCDPISGHTALYWYRQSLGQGLEFLIYFQGNSAPDKSGLPSDRFSAERTGGSVSTLTIQRTQQEDSAVYLCASSSAGTTTYEQYFGPGTRLTVT.